This T cell receptor beta chain was identified in a study of blood T cells in healthy people across ages. Findings and caveats of the study: Strong correlation linked observed beta diversity and percent naive T cells.

On this clonotype itself: Antigen: not known.

CDR1 SGHRS and CDR2 YFSETQ come from the germline V gene. The CDR3 is 15 amino acids. The ends lost 1 base at V and 4 bases at J; junction bases unmatched: 8. Together with a sample-barcoded 5' primer, a J-beta primer mix was included in a second PCR lasting roughly 6 to 12 cycles. In TCRdb, the 5' RACE reads were re-called with MiXCR into one record per CDR3 protein. This table holds about 1.8 million distinct CDR3 sequences, about 49% found once. The receptor was isolated from a woman aged 40 to 55 in good health. The rearrangement links TRBV5-1 to TRBJ2-7, with TRBD2 matching over 7 bases. The material sequenced was blood. The CDR3 DNA follows: TGCGCCAGCAGCTTGATACCTAGCGGCGAATACGAGCAGTACTTC. Amino acids: CASSLIPSGEYEQYF. Full variable domain (remainder filled in from reference TRBV5-1 and TRBJ2-7): KAGVTQTPRYLIKTRGQQVTLSCSPISGHRSVSWYQQTPGQGLQFLFEYFSETQRNKGNFPGRFSGRQFSNSRSEMNVSTLELGDSALYLCASSLIPSGEYEQYFGPGTRLTVT.